This passage covers 22 T cell receptor beta chains from one sample sequenced in a study of OX40 agonist ivuxolimab in advanced cancers. Some clones are missing from TCRdb's copy, which holds only in-frame ones; the method was immunoSEQ multiplex PCR. The sample consists of about 86,000 clones, under 95% of them appearing once. Sequenced here: CD4+ or CD8+ T cells sorted from blood, sampled in a trial of the OX40 agonist ivuxolimab. These receptors came from an adult with an advanced solid tumor such as melanoma, head and neck, liver or kidney cancer.

The J gene is TRBJ2-7, the V gene TRBV27; perhaps TRBD2 as D (6 bases). CDR3 length equals 14 residues. Trimming took off 3 bases at V and 3 bases at J, with 12 bases between the two ends. CDR1 and CDR2 (germline): MNHEY, SMNVEV (reference sequence). Here the CDR3 reads CASSFGRGYYEQYF. DNA of the CDR3: TGTGCCAGCAGTTTTGGTCGGGGGTACTACGAGCAGTACTTC.

The chain recombines TRBV19 with TRBJ1-5; weak D call: TRBD1 (6 bases). V was cut by 3 bases and J by 5 bases, with 11 bases left in between. The germline CDR1 and CDR2 sequences are LNHDA and SQIVND (reference sequence). The CDR3 extends over 14 amino acids. The CDR3: CASSMAGVDQPQHF. DNA of the CDR3: TGTGCCAGTAGTATGGCAGGGGTTGATCAGCCCCAGCATTTT.

This chain links TRBV5-4 with TRBJ1-4, with unresolved D. Germline V lookup: CDR1 SGHNT, CDR2 YYREEE (reference sequence). Trimming shortened V by 4 bases and J by 3 bases, and 19 bases separated the two germline ends. The CDR3 has 17 residues. The CDR3 sequence is CASSHDPGESANEKLFF. The CDR3 DNA follows: TGTGCCAGCAGCCATGATCCCGGCGAGTCAGCTAATGAAAAACTGTTTTTT.

V and J are TRBV7-8 and TRBJ1-2; D is unclear. Between the trimmed V and J ends, which lost 5 bases and 7 bases, there was a span of 11 bases. This CDR3 spans 12 amino acids. CDR1 and CDR2 from the germline V gene are SGHVS and FQNEAQ. Here the CDR3 DNA reads TGTGCCAGCAGCCCAGACGGGGTTGGCTACACCTTC. Translating it yields CASSPDGVGYTF.

The V and J genes are TRBV28 and TRBJ2-7, with D possibly being TRBD2 (7 bases). Trimming removed 6 bases at V and 4 bases at J, with 19 bases between. This CDR3 is 15 amino acids long. CDR1 MDHEN and CDR2 SYDVKM come from the germline V gene. CDR3 in DNA: TGTGCCAGCAGGGCAAGGGAGGGGGTTACATACGAGCAGTACTTC. As protein: CASRAREGVTYEQYF.

The rearrangement links TRBV2 to TRBJ1-4; weak D call: TRBD1 (6 bases). This CDR3 contains 15 residues. V lost 0 bases to trimming and J lost 8 bases, with 13 bases between them. From germline, CDR1 is SNHLY and CDR2 FYNNEI. CDR3 sequence reads: CASSEAGAINEKLFF. CDR3 DNA: TGTGCCAGCAGTGAAGCGGGGGCAATAAACGAAAAACTGTTTTTT.

The chain recombines TRBV7-3 with TRBJ2-7; 9 bases are shared with TRBD2. Germline values: CDR1 SGHTA, CDR2 FQGTGA. The V gene end was trimmed by 3 bases and the J gene end by 2 bases; junction bases not matched to a gene: 8. The CDR3 covers 16 residues. The CDR3 coding sequence is TGTGCCAGCAGCTTCCGACTAGCGGTGATTGCCTACGAGCAGTACTTC. Its protein product is CASSFRLAVIAYEQYF.

The V and J genes are TRBV7-9 and TRBJ2-1; no clear D gene. Germline lookup yields CDR1 SEHNR and CDR2 FQNEAQ (reference sequence). Between the trimmed V and J ends, which lost 2 bases and 9 bases, there was a span of 8 bases. The CDR3 is 12 residues long. CDR3: CASSLSSLEQFF. CDR3 coding DNA: TGTGCCAGCAGCTTAAGTTCTCTTGAGCAGTTCTTC.

The sample holds one count of this clone. CDR3 nucleotides: TGCGCCAGCAGTTGGACTAGCGGCATATACGAGCAGTACTTC. Protein sequence: CASSWTSGIYEQYF. The chain uses TRBV5-1 and TRBJ2-5, with 10 nucleotides matching TRBD2. The DNA matches TRBJ2-7 better at its end, which makes the J call doubtful. Germline values: CDR1 SGHRS, CDR2 YFSETQ. The CDR3 length is 14 residues.

The chain employs TRBV4-1 and TRBJ1-5; maybe TRBD1 (6 bases). Germline-derived CDR1 and CDR2 are MGHRA and YSYEKL. The CDR3 sequence is 17 residues long. V was clipped by 2 bases and J by 3 bases, with 17 bases between them. The CDR3 region has the DNA TGCGCCAGCAGCCAACCCGGGGGGGGGCTTGACAATCAGCCCCAGCATTTT. Translated: CASSQPGGGLDNQPQHF.

This clone was observed a single time. The chain employs TRBV27 and TRBJ1-1; D is possibly TRBD1 (5 bases). The CDR3 totals 13 residues. The V and J ends lost 4 bases and 4 bases respectively, with 10 bases between them. Germline V gene sequence: CDR1 MNHEY, CDR2 SMNVEV (reference sequence). CDR3 region: CASSYRDGTEAFF. CDR3 nucleotides: TGTGCCAGCAGTTACCGGGACGGCACTGAAGCTTTCTTT.

This clone occurred once. The chain joins TRBV30 to TRBJ1-2; TRBD1 might be the D (5 bases). The V gene lost 2 bases and the J gene lost 0 bases, with 7 bases spanning the gap. This CDR3 is 13 amino acids long. Germline V CDR1 and CDR2: GTSNPN, SVGIG (reference sequence). In DNA form, the CDR3 reads TGTGCCTGGAGTACAGGAGCTAACTATGGCTACACCTTC. This encodes CAWSTGANYGYTF.

Only a few counts were recorded for this clone. The CDR3 DNA sequence: TGTGCCAGCAGCTTAGGGTTCCCTAGTACTGAAGCTTTCTTT. The encoded protein is CASSLGFPSTEAFF. The chain links TRBV7-3 to TRBJ1-1; no definite D call. Germline V gene lookup returns CDR1 SGHTA and CDR2 FQGTGA. The CDR3 extends over 14 amino acids. V dropped 2 bases and J dropped 5 bases, with 12 bases sitting between them. Combining the CDR3 with reference TRBV7-3 and TRBJ1-1 gives the whole variable domain GAGVSQTPSNKVTEKGKYVELRCDPISGHTALYWYRQSLGQGPEFLIYFQGTGAADDSGLPNDRFFAVRPEGSVSTLKIQRTERGDSAVYLCASSLGFPSTEAFFGQGTRLTVV.

The chain joins TRBV15 to TRBJ2-1; 10 bases fit TRBD1. The V and J ends lost 8 bases and 4 bases, in that order; junction bases with no gene match: 2. Germline-derived CDR1 and CDR2 are LNHNV and YYDKDF (reference sequence). CDR3 length equals 13 residues. Written as DNA, the CDR3 is TGTGCCACCGGGGACAGGGGATACAATGAGCAGTTCTTC. This encodes CATGDRGYNEQFF.

The J gene is TRBJ2-1, the V gene TRBV27; D unclear. Germline CDR1 and CDR2: MNHEY and SMNVEV (reference sequence). There are 15 residues in the CDR3. V lost 2 bases and J lost 1, with 9 bases in between. In DNA, the CDR3 is TGTGCCAGCAGTTTAGACACGACGTCCTACAATGAGCAGTTCTTC. Its protein is CASSLDTTSYNEQFF.

The rearrangement links TRBV5-6 to TRBJ2-5; D perhaps matches TRBD2 (6 bases). This CDR3 is 14 amino acids long. V was trimmed by 0 bases and J by 5 bases, leaving 11 bases between them. CDR1 is SGHDT, CDR2 YYEEEE, per germline. For the CDR3, the DNA is TGTGCCAGCAGCTTGGGTGGAGGGGTGGAGACCCAGTACTTC. Translated: CASSLGGGVETQYF.

V gene TRBV5-1 combines with J gene TRBJ1-2; unclear D gene. Germline CDR1 reads SGHRS; CDR2 reads YFSETQ. Trimming stripped 3 bases from V and 2 bases from J, with 11 bases between. This CDR3 comprises 14 residues. The CDR3 sequence: CASSSQPGNYGYTF. The DNA of the CDR3 is TGCGCCAGCAGCTCCCAACCGGGGAACTATGGCTACACCTTC.

This chain links TRBV5-5 with TRBJ2-2, with 10 bases that match TRBD1. This CDR3 is built from 16 residues. Trimming cost V 3 bases and J 6 bases; bases outside gene matches: 8. Germline values: CDR1 SGHKS, CDR2 YYEKEE (reference sequence). DNA for the CDR3: TGTGCCAGCAGCTCCCGACAGGGGGCCCTCTCCGGGGAGCTGTTTTTT. Translation: CASSSRQGALSGELFF.

This sequence joins TRBV11-2 and TRBJ1-4; D unclear. This CDR3 has 12 residues. Looked up from germline, CDR1 is SGHAT and CDR2 is FQNNGV. V lost 1 base to trimming and J lost 7 bases, with 4 bases between them. The CDR3 DNA is TGTGCCAGCAGCTTAGGGGTTGAAAAACTGTTTTTT. It encodes CASSLGVEKLFF.

The chain links TRBV19 to TRBJ1-2; D might be TRBD1 (5 bases). This CDR3 spans 14 amino acids. Germline assignment: CDR1 LNHDA and CDR2 SQIVND (reference sequence). Trimming removed 7 bases from V and 5 bases from J, with 17 bases in between. CDR3 residues: CASIPGGIAYGYTF. CDR3 in DNA: TGTGCCAGTATCCCCGGGGGAATTGCGTATGGCTACACCTTC.

The V call is TRBV7-9, the J call TRBJ2-3; TRBD2 matches 10 bases. V gave up 8 bases and J gave up 2 bases; unmatched junction bases: 10. This CDR3 has 16 amino acids. Germline lookup yields CDR1 SEHNR and CDR2 FQNEAQ (reference sequence). The CDR3 bases are TGTGCCAGCGTCTACACCGGACTAGCGGACACAGATACGCAGTATTTT. It encodes CASVYTGLADTDTQYF.

The chain has TRBV2 and TRBJ1-1; 8 bases agree with TRBD1. V was clipped by 10 bases and J by 5 bases; unmatched bases: 3. The CDR3 consists of 11 residues. The germline V gene encodes CDR1 SNHLY and CDR2 FYNNEI. CDR3 residues: CATDRGTEAFF. CDR3 bases: TGTGCCACCGACAGGGGAACTGAAGCTTTCTTT.